These 5 T cell receptor beta chains came from one sample sequenced in a study of shared clonotypes between healthy human individuals. Clones were sequenced by immunoSEQ multiplex PCR, and TCRdb holds only the in-frame ones, with some missing. The repertoire holds around 990,000 clones, with 77% as singletons. Sequencing input: memory CD4+ T cells from PBMCs. Subset: CD45RA-negative fraction. Every receptor here comes from a man younger than 35 in good health. Some clones in this sample may be carry-over from other donors' samples.

The J gene is TRBJ2-2, the V gene TRBV7-9; possible D gene TRBD1, 6 bases. V lost 11 bases and J lost 6, with 19 bases in between. Germline V gene data show CDR1 as SEHNR and CDR2 as FQNEAQ (reference sequence). The CDR3 sequence is 14 residues long. The CDR3 DNA reads TGTGCCGGCCGGGACAAAAAGGTCGCCGGGGAGCTGTTTTTT. Protein: CAGRDKKVAGELFF.

This chain uses TRBV7-9 with TRBJ1-4; possible D gene TRBD1, 5 bases. This CDR3 is 15 amino acids long. CDR1 is SEHNR, CDR2 FQNEAQ, per germline (reference sequence). Trimming took off 5 bases at V and 5 bases at J, with 15 bases between the two ends. DNA of the CDR3: TGTGCCAGCAGCCTAGGGACCCTCCGGAATGAAAAACTGTTTTTT. Translated: CASSLGTLRNEKLFF.

V and J are TRBV19 and TRBJ2-7; 8 nucleotides agree with TRBD2. Germline CDR1 and CDR2: LNHDA and SQIVND (reference sequence). This CDR3 comprises 18 residues. Trimming removed 5 bases from V and 0 bases from J; junction bases left unmatched: 15. The CDR3 reads CASSRSSPSGGGSYEQYF. CDR3 DNA sequence: TGTGCCAGTAGTCGGAGTAGTCCATCGGGAGGGGGCTCCTACGAGCAGTACTTC.

This rearrangement joins TRBV28 to TRBJ2-6, with unresolved D. The CDR3 is 13 residues long. With 7 bases removed from V and 2 bases from J, the gap between germline ends came to 6 bases. Per germline, CDR1 MDHEN and CDR2 SYDVKM. This CDR3 is CASITPGANVLTF. CDR3 bases: TGTGCCAGCATAACCCCTGGGGCCAACGTCCTGACTTTC.

The V and J genes are TRBV29-1 and TRBJ2-5; TRBD2 matches at 7 bases. CDR3 length: 15 amino acids. With V trimmed by 4 bases and J by 1 base, 9 bases remained unmatched. Germline V gene lookup returns CDR1 SQVTM and CDR2 ANQGSEA. The CDR3 region is CSVARSSGFQETQYF. As DNA, the CDR3 is TGCAGCGTTGCAAGGTCTAGCGGTTTCCAAGAGACCCAGTACTTC.